The clone carrying this T cell receptor (beta chain) was picked up a small number of times. The antigen remains unidentified. Trimming took off 2 bases at V and 1 base at J, with 11 bases between the two ends. CDR3 size: 15 residues. Germline lookup yields CDR1 LNHNV and CDR2 YYDKDF (reference sequence). The PCR ran on 60 Vbeta and 13 Jbeta primers. Only in-frame clones appear in the TCRdb table, and some are missing; sequencing was by immunoSEQ multiplex PCR. The repertoire includes around 130,000 clones, about 8.5% of them detected once, and under 5.5% sits in the top ten. The data are from a study of cytomegalovirus exposure and HLA in healthy donors. General observations from the study: Some TCR beta chains (roughly 150 of them) were listed as cytomegalovirus-associated.

This clonotype was obtained from a middle-aged man in good health and CMV-seronegative. The source material was PBMCs. The chain links TRBV15 to TRBJ1-1; TRBD1 is a possible D gene (5 bases). CDR3 nucleotide sequence: TGTGCCACCAGCAGATTGGGGGGAGAGAACACTGAAGCTTTCTTT. Its translation: CATSRLGGENTEAFF.